One sample yielded the 8 T cell receptor beta chains listed below, sequenced in a study of CD8 T cells in Susac syndrome (dated 2019 in TCRdb). Libraries were built with the immunoSEQ multiplex PCR assay. RNA was extracted with the RNeasy kit and roughly 0.5 to 1 ug was reverse transcribed using random hexamers. TCRdb's own reprocessing of the public reads used fastp at Q25 and MiXCR and kept productive beta chains. One record per CDR3 amino acid sequence lists the most common genes and DNA. This sample lists approximately 160,000 distinct CDR3 sequences; roughly 94% were detected once. Of the sample, roughly 0.099% is held by the ten largest clones. The sequenced sample consisted of CD4+ T cells from PBMCs. Receptor source: a human donor with multiple sclerosis.

This rearrangement joins TRBV29-1 to TRBJ1-4; D gene ambiguous. V dropped 7 bases and J dropped 4 bases, with 13 bases sitting between them. The CDR3 extends over 13 amino acids. Germline assignment: CDR1 SQVTM and CDR2 ANQGSEA. CDR3 residues: CSASEEVNEKLFF. CDR3 bases: TGCAGCGCCTCGGAAGAAGTTAATGAAAAACTGTTTTTT.

The chain has TRBV29-1 and TRBJ2-1; unclear D gene. In germline, CDR1 is SQVTM, CDR2 ANQGSEA. The CDR3 runs 16 residues. The V end was cut by 0 bases, the J end by 5 bases, with 17 bases between. CDR3 region: CSVEDQPGPRNNEQFF. CDR3 nucleotides: TGCAGCGTTGAAGATCAACCCGGGCCTCGAAACAATGAGCAGTTCTTC.

This clonotype was seen only once. The chain couples TRBV6-5 to TRBJ2-7; 8 bases are shared with TRBD1. V lost 5 bases and J lost 3; bases outside the gene matches: 6. The germline CDR1 and CDR2 sequences are MNHEY and SVGAGI. The CDR3 totals 14 residues. CDR3 region: CASSGTGAHYEQYF. The CDR3 nucleotides read TGTGCCAGCAGTGGGACAGGAGCTCACTACGAGCAGTACTTC.

The V call is TRBV15, the J call TRBJ2-2, with D possibly matching TRBD2 (5 bases). Trimming removed 5 bases at V and 6 bases at J, with 16 bases between. This CDR3 region has 15 residues. Germline CDR1 is LNHNV and CDR2 is YYDKDF (reference sequence). For the CDR3, the DNA is TGTGCCACCAGCGGTTACTTACTAGGGCCCGGGGAGCTGTTTTTT. Protein: CATSGYLLGPGELFF.

The chain joins TRBV18 to TRBJ2-3, with D possibly matching TRBD2 (5 bases). The V end was cut by 3 bases, the J end by 5 bases, with 9 bases between. Germline V gene sequence: CDR1 KGHSH, CDR2 LQKENI. CDR3 length equals 13 residues. In nucleotides, the CDR3 is TGTGCCAGCTCACCCCCGAGCGGAGATACGCAGTATTTT. Its protein is CASSPPSGDTQYF.

The chain has TRBV27 and TRBJ2-5; the D gene could be TRBD1 or TRBD2 (5 bases each). The length of the CDR3 is 16 residues. From germline, CDR1 is MNHEY and CDR2 SMNVEV (reference sequence). Trimming removed 3 bases at V and 3 bases at J, with 17 bases between. The chain's CDR3 is CASSFQGLLGEETQYF. CDR3 DNA: TGTGCCAGCAGTTTTCAGGGTCTCCTGGGAGAAGAGACCCAGTACTTC.

The J gene is TRBJ2-7, the V gene TRBV10-3; 7 nucleotides line up with TRBD2. The CDR3 covers 15 residues. Germline V gene sequence: CDR1 ENHRY, CDR2 SYGVKD. J gave up 4 bases and V 2 bases, and 8 bases lay outside the gene matches. The DNA for the CDR3 is TGTGCCATCAGTGAGAGGCGGGAGAGAATATACGAGCAGTACTTC. It yields the protein CAISERRERIYEQYF.

This sequence joins TRBV6-5 and TRBJ2-2, with 11 bases aligning to TRBD2. Germline CDR1 and CDR2: MNHEY and SVGAGI. The V and J ends lost 2 bases and 1 base, in that order; junction bases with no gene match: 3. The CDR3 consists of 17 residues. The CDR3 sequence is CASSYGGLAGNTGELFF. In DNA, the CDR3 is TGTGCCAGCAGTTACGGTGGACTAGCGGGGAACACCGGGGAGCTGTTTTTT.